Shown below are 22 T cell receptor beta chains from a single sample sequenced in a study of T cells in Graves' hyperthyroidism and ophthalmopathy. RNA transcripts provided the source from which TCR beta CDR3 regions were amplified. The TCR CDR3 first-round RT-PCR relied on the HTBI primer set. Each CDR3 protein gets one entry after TCRdb re-called the multiplex PCR reads with MiXCR. In the table there are around 540,000 distinct CDR3 sequences, about 16% of which are singletons. The sequenced sample consisted of blood. The receptors come from a woman in her 30s with Graves' ophthalmopathy.

The table lists this clonotype with a few counts. The V call is TRBV20-1, the J call TRBJ2-7; the match to TRBD2 covers 9 bases. The CDR3 runs 13 residues. Trimming at V came to 2 bases and at J to 4 bases, leaving 3 bases not matched to a gene. Per germline, CDR1 DFQATT and CDR2 SNEGSKA (reference sequence). The CDR3 sequence: CSARSGLAYEQYF. In DNA form, the CDR3 reads TGCAGTGCTAGATCAGGACTAGCGTACGAGCAGTACTTC.

This chain connects TRBV6-5 to TRBJ2-3; D gene ambiguous. The V and J ends lost 0 bases and 5 bases respectively, with 9 bases between them. Germline V gives CDR1 MNHEY, CDR2 SVGAGI. CDR3 length equals 14 residues. CDR3 region: CASSYSTVKDTQYF. The CDR3 region has the DNA TGTGCCAGCAGTTACTCTACGGTCAAAGATACGCAGTATTTT.

Ten or more counts support this clonotype. This chain joins TRBV28 and TRBJ1-6, with 8 nucleotides matching TRBD1. This CDR3 is built from 14 residues. The J segment lost 10 bases and the V segment lost 3 bases, leaving 5 bases of the junction unmatched. Germline V lookup: CDR1 MDHEN, CDR2 SYDVKM. The CDR3 DNA follows: TGTGCCAGCAGTTTCCGGGACAGGCGCTCACCCCTCCACTTT. Translating gives CASSFRDRRSPLHF.

This chain connects TRBV27 to TRBJ2-7, with D unclear. Germline V gives CDR1 MNHEY, CDR2 SMNVEV (reference sequence). The CDR3 has 13 amino acids. V lost 6 bases to trimming and J lost 1 base, with 10 bases between them. For the CDR3, the DNA is TGTGCCAGCAGACGCAGAGAATCCTACGAGCAGTACTTC. It translates to CASRRRESYEQYF.

This clonotype was counted only a few times. The genes are TRBV6-2 or TRBV6-3 and TRBJ1-5; D gene uncertain. In germline, CDR1 is MNHEY, CDR2 SVGEGT. Between the trimmed V and J ends, which lost 0 bases and 5 bases, there was a span of 5 bases. The CDR3 has 13 amino acids. CDR3 bases: TGTGCCAGCAGTTACTCAGGGTATCAGCCCCAGCATTTT. The encoded protein is CASSYSGYQPQHF.

The J gene is TRBJ1-4, the V gene TRBV28; D may be TRBD1 (5 bases). V was cut by 5 bases and J by 5 bases, with 30 bases left in between. CDR1 and CDR2 from the germline V gene are MDHEN and SYDVKM. The CDR3 sequence is 20 residues long. DNA for the CDR3: TGTGCCAGCAGTCAAGCAATTATGGGGCTTCTTTTTATCGGGAATGAAAAACTGTTTTTT. It specifies CASSQAIMGLLFIGNEKLFF.

This clonotype has a count of ten or more. V and J are TRBV6-2 or TRBV6-3 and TRBJ2-1; D ambiguous. This CDR3 region has 11 residues. CDR1 and CDR2 (germline): MNHEY, SVGEGT. Trimming stripped 2 bases from V and 9 bases from J, with 5 bases between. The CDR3 spells CASSYRGEQFF. CDR3 bases: TGTGCCAGCAGTTACCGTGGTGAGCAGTTCTTC.

This clonotype has ten or more counts. The chain uses TRBV30 and TRBJ2-2, with unresolved D. Germline V gene lookup returns CDR1 GTSNPN and CDR2 SVGIG (reference sequence). The V end lost 7 bases, the J end lost 3 bases, and 9 bases lay between the germline ends. CDR3 length: 12 residues. The CDR3 DNA reads TGTGCCTTGATTATCTACACCGGGGAGCTGTTTTTT. Translated: CALIIYTGELFF.

This clonotype came up many times. The gene calls are TRBV2 and TRBJ2-2, with 7 positions matching TRBD1. There are 15 residues in the CDR3. The germline V gene has CDR1 SNHLY and CDR2 FYNNEI. J lost 1 base, V lost 5 bases, and 4 bases had no gene match. Here the CDR3 DNA reads TGTGCCAGCAGTCAGAGGACAGGGAACACCGGGGAGCTGTTTTTT. Its translation: CASSQRTGNTGELFF.

This clonotype was observed many times. CDR3 DNA: TGTGCCAGCACCTCGAGGACTAGGAGGGTATTAGGGCACTACGAGCAGTACTTC. It specifies CASTSRTRRVLGHYEQYF. The genes are TRBV2 and TRBJ2-7, with 7 nucleotides matching TRBD2. V gave up 7 bases and J gave up 3 bases; unmatched junction bases: 21. Germline assignment: CDR1 SNHLY and CDR2 FYNNEI. The CDR3 has 18 residues.

This clonotype occurred a few times. The chain has TRBV30 and TRBJ2-2, with 9 positions matching TRBD1. CDR1 GTSNPN and CDR2 SVGIG come from the germline V gene (reference sequence). This CDR3 has 14 amino acids. J was trimmed by 7 bases and V by 2 bases; bases with no gene match: 5. In nucleotides, the CDR3 is TGTGCCTGGAGTAGGGGACAGGGCCTCGGGGAGCTGTTTTTT. It codes for CAWSRGQGLGELFF.

This clonotype was recorded at least ten times. The V and J genes are TRBV6-2 or TRBV6-3 and TRBJ2-7; unclear D gene. Germline V lookup: CDR1 MNHEY, CDR2 SVGEGT. The CDR3 contains 11 residues. The V end was cut by 2 bases, the J end by 4 bases, with 3 bases between. The CDR3 DNA is TGTGCCAGCAGTTACATTTACGAGCAGTACTTC. Encoded protein: CASSYIYEQYF.

This clonotype was recorded at least ten times. The chain combines TRBV11-2 with TRBJ2-7; TRBD2 is a possible D gene (5 bases). Trimming shortened V by 1 base and J by 2 bases, and 9 bases separated the two germline ends. Germline CDR1 is SGHAT and CDR2 is FQNNGV. This CDR3 has 14 residues. The DNA of the CDR3 is TGTGCCAGCAGCTTAGGGTCCGGGACCTACGAGCAGTACTTC. Its translation: CASSLGSGTYEQYF.

This clonotype was recorded many times. The chain joins TRBV5-8 to TRBJ1-1; perhaps TRBD1 as D (6 bases). Trimming left V 4 bases short and J 3 bases short, with 13 bases between. The length of the CDR3 is 14 residues. In germline, CDR1 is SGHTS, CDR2 YDEGEE. CDR3 sequence (DNA): TGTGCCAGCAGCACCATGACAGGAGACACTGAAGCTTTCTTT. Translated: CASSTMTGDTEAFF. The full variable domain, its missing parts supplied by reference TRBV5-8 and TRBJ1-1, is EAGVTQSPTHLIKTRGQQATLRCSPISGHTSVYWYQQALGLGLQFLLWYDEGEERNRGNFPPRFSGRQFPNYSSELNVNALELEDSALYLCASSTMTGDTEAFFGQGTRLTVV.

This clonotype was seen a handful of times. The chain has TRBV5-4 and TRBJ2-1; 9 positions match TRBD2. Per the germline V gene, CDR1 is SGHNT and CDR2 is YYREEE (reference sequence). This CDR3 is built from 17 residues. V dropped 4 bases and J dropped 0; count of bases not matched to a gene: 8. This CDR3 is CASSRGLAVSSYNEQFF. The CDR3 region has the DNA TGTGCCAGCAGCCGGGGACTAGCTGTGAGCTCCTACAATGAGCAGTTCTTC.

A few counts support this clonotype. The chain couples TRBV4-3 to TRBJ1-5, with no clear D. The CDR3 is 15 residues long. Deletions cut 3 bases from V and 3 bases from J, with 12 bases between. Germline assignment: CDR1 LGHNA and CDR2 YSLEER. The DNA for the CDR3 is TGCGCCAGCAGCCACCAAACGGGGTTCAATCAGCCCCAGCATTTT. Amino acids: CASSHQTGFNQPQHF.

A single count supports this clonotype. V gene TRBV20-1 combines with J gene TRBJ2-7; D might be TRBD1 or TRBD2, each matching 5 bases. The CDR3 runs 15 residues. Trimming took off 3 bases at V and 0 bases at J, with 15 bases between the two ends. Germline CDR1 and CDR2: DFQATT and SNEGSKA (reference sequence). The CDR3 protein is CSAREDGAASYEQYF. CDR3 coding DNA: TGCAGTGCTAGGGAGGACGGGGCGGCCTCCTACGAGCAGTACTTC.

The chain is built from TRBV6-5 and TRBJ2-2; no clear D. Trimming removed 0 bases at V and 3 bases at J, with 11 bases between. CDR1 MNHEY and CDR2 SVGAGI come from the germline V gene. The CDR3 extends over 16 amino acids. The CDR3 loop reads CASSYSTRADTGELFF. In DNA, the CDR3 is TGTGCCAGCAGTTACTCGACCCGCGCGGACACCGGGGAGCTGTTTTTT.

With regard to this clonotype: This could be a read error, since a much larger clone is one nucleotide away. The chain carries TRBV14 and TRBJ2-3; D is perhaps TRBD1 (5 bases). The end of the DNA fits TRBJ1-5 better, so the J call may be wrong. This CDR3 is built from 13 residues. CDR1 and CDR2 (germline): SGHDN, FVKESK. In DNA form, the CDR3 reads TGTGCCAGCAGCCACGGGACTAGCGTTACGCAGCATTTT. This encodes CASSHGTSVTQHF.

This clonotype was counted ten times or more. The J gene is TRBJ2-3, the V gene TRBV20-1; D is undetermined. CDR1 is DFQATT and CDR2 is SNEGSKA in the germline V gene (reference sequence). This CDR3 contains 14 residues. Between the trimmed V and J ends, which lost 1 base and 3 bases, there was a span of 11 bases. CDR3 residues: CSARAAPLTDTQYF. The DNA of the CDR3 is TGCAGTGCTAGAGCGGCTCCTTTAACAGATACGCAGTATTTT.

The chain recombines TRBV28 with TRBJ2-7, with D perhaps matching TRBD2 (6 bases). V dropped 5 bases and J dropped 0 bases, with 11 bases sitting between them. The CDR3 spans 14 residues. Germline CDR1 reads MDHEN; CDR2 reads SYDVKM. In DNA form, the CDR3 reads TGTGCCAGCAGTAACCGCGGGGTCTCCTACGAGCAGTACTTC. Its protein is CASSNRGVSYEQYF.

This clonotype occurred a few times. CDR3 in DNA: TGTGCCAGCAGTATCCTAGCGGGGACCTACAATGAGCAGTTCTTC. Translation: CASSILAGTYNEQFF. The chain recombines TRBV6-1 with TRBJ2-1, with TRBD2 matching over 9 bases. Germline-derived CDR1 and CDR2 are MNHNS and SASEGT. The CDR3 has 15 residues. The ends lost 5 bases at V and 2 bases at J; junction bases unmatched: 4.